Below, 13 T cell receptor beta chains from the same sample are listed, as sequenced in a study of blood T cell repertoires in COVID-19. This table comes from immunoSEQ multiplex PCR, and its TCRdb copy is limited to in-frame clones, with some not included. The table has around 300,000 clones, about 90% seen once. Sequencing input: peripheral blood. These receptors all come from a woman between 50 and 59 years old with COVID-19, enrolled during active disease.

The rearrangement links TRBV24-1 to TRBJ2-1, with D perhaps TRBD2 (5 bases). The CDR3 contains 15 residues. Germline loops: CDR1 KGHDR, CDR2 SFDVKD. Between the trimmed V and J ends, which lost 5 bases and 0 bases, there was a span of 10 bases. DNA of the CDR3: TGTGCCACCAGTGTGGGCGGGTCCTCCTACAATGAGCAGTTCTTC. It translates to CATSVGGSSYNEQFF.

The CDR3 DNA is TGTGCCAGCAGCCCTAGAGGCGGGGGGGTGAACACTGAAGCTTTCTTT. Its protein is CASSPRGGGVNTEAFF. The rearrangement joins TRBV7-9 to TRBJ1-1, with a weak D call TRBD1 (5 bases). The CDR3 spans 16 residues. The V gene's germline CDR1 is SEHNR and CDR2 FQNEAQ (reference sequence). The V and J ends lost 5 bases and 0 bases respectively, with 16 bases between them. Full variable domain (missing parts from reference TRBV7-9 and TRBJ1-1): DTGVSQNPRHKITKRGQNVTFRCDPISEHNRLYWYRQTLGQGPEFLTYFQNEAQLEKSRLLSDRFSAERPKGSFSTLEIQRTEQGDSAMYLCASSPRGGGVNTEAFFGQGTRLTVV.

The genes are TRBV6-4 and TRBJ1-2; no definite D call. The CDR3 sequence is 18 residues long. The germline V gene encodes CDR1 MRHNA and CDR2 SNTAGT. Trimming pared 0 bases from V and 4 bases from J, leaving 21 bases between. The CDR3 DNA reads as TGTGCCAGCAGTGACTCGATTGGCGGCGAGGAGAGATCCTATGGCTACACCTTC. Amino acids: CASSDSIGGEERSYGYTF.

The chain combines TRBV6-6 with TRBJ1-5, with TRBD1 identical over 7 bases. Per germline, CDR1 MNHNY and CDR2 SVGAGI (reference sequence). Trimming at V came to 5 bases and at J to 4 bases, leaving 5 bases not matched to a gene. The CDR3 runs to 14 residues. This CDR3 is CASSRDSSNQPQHF. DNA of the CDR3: TGTGCCAGCAGTCGGGACAGTTCGAATCAGCCCCAGCATTTT.

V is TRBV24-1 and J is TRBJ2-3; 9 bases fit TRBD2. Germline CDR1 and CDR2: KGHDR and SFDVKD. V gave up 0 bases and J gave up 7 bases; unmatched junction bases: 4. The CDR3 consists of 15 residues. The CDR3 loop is CATSDLAGGPNTQYF. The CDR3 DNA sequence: TGTGCCACCAGTGATTTGGCGGGAGGGCCGAATACGCAGTATTTT.

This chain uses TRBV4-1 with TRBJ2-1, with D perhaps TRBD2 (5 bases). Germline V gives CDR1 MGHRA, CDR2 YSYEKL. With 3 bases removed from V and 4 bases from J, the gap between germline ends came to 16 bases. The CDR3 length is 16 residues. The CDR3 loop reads CASSHELTDFYNEQFF. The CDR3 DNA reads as TGCGCCAGCAGCCACGAACTCACGGACTTTTACAATGAGCAGTTCTTC.

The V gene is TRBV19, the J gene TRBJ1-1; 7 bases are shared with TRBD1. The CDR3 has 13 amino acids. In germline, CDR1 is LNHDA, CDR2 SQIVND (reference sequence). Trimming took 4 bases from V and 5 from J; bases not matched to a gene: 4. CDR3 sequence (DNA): TGTGCCAGTAGTAGACAGGGTTGGACTGAAGCTTTCTTT. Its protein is CASSRQGWTEAFF.

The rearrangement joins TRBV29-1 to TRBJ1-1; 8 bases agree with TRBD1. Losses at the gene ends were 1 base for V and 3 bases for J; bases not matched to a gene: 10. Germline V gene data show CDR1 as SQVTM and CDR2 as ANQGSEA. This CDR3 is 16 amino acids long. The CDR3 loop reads CSVEGTGPLPDTEAFF. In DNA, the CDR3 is TGCAGCGTTGAAGGGACAGGGCCCCTTCCGGACACTGAAGCTTTCTTT.

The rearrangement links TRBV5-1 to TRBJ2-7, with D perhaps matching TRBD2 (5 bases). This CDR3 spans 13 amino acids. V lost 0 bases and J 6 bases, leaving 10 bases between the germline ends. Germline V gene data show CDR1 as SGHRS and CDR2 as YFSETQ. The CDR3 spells CASSLGHEGEQYF. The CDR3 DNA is TGCGCCAGCAGCTTGGGCCATGAGGGCGAGCAGTACTTC.

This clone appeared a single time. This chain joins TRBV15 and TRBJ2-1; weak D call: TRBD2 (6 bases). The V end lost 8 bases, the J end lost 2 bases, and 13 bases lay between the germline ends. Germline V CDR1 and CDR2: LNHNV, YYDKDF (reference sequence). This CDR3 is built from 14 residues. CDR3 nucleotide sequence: TGTGCCACCGGGAGGCAAGGGGCCTACAATGAGCAGTTCTTC. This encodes CATGRQGAYNEQFF.

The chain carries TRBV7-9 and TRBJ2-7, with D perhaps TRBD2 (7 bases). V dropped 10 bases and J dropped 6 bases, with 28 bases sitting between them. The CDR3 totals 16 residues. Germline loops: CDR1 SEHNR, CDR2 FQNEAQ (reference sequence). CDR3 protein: CATAGDGGRFFSEQYF. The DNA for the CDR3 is TGTGCCACCGCGGGGGACGGGGGGCGCTTCTTCTCCGAGCAGTACTTC.

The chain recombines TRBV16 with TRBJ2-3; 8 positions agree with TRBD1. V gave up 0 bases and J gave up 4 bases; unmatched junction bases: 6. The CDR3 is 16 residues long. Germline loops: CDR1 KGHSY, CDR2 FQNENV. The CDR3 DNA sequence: TGTGCCAGCAGCCAATCTGTCAGGGGGCAGGCAGATACGCAGTATTTT. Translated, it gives CASSQSVRGQADTQYF.

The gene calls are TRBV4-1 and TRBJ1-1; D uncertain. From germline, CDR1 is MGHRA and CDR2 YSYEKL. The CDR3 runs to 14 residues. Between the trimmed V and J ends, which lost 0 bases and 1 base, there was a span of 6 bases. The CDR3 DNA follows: TGCGCCAGCAGCCAAGATCCAGAGAACACTGAAGCTTTCTTT. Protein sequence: CASSQDPENTEAFF.